A selection of T cell receptor beta chains follows, all from one sample in a study of T-cell reconstitution after alpha-beta-depleted transplantation in children. MiXCR, run by TCRdb on the PCR reads, gives a single entry per CDR3 protein. The sample holds some 530,000 distinct CDR3 sequences, 12% seen once. Sequenced here: PBMCs from the stem cell graft donor, sampled from the stem cell graft. The receptor set was obtained from a human donor who donated a stem cell graft to a child with combined immunodeficiency. The CDR3 runs from the conserved cysteine through the conserved F or W. The order of the fields is V gene, clone size, D gene, J gene, CDR3 protein, CDR3 DNA. D genes are given only for firm matches. Clone size appears in some rows only: once, few, many, or a class for an expanded clone.

TRBV12-3/TRBV12-4	NA	NA	TRBJ1-1	CASSHGGSTEAFF	TGTGCCAGCAGTCATGGGGGGAGCACTGAAGCTTTCTTT
TRBV12-3/TRBV12-4	NA	NA	TRBJ2-7	CASRETVGPYEQYF	TGTGCCAGCAGGGAGACAGTAGGGCCTTACGAGCAGTACTTC
TRBV6-2/TRBV6-3	few	NA	TRBJ1-4	CASSYSLAGEKLFF	TGTGCCAGCAGTTACTCGCTGGCGGGTGAAAAACTGTTTTTT
TRBV12-3/TRBV12-4	NA	TRBD1	TRBJ1-5	CASSDRDGAQHF	TGTGCCAGCAGCGACAGGGACGGAGCCCAGCATTTT
TRBV7-9	many	NA	TRBJ2-3	CASSYGPGNTDTQYF	TGTGCCAGCAGCTATGGACCGGGAAACACAGATACGCAGTATTTT
TRBV11-2	few	TRBD2	TRBJ2-1	CASSHQGLGKGQFF	TGTGCCAGCAGCCACCAGGGACTAGGAAAGGGGCAGTTCTTC
TRBV5-1	few	NA	TRBJ1-4	CASSLGRIVEANEKLFF	TGCGCCAGCAGCCTGGGACGGATAGTTGAGGCTAATGAAAAACTGTTTTTT
TRBV5-5	NA	TRBD2	TRBJ2-7	CASRGFAGAYEQYF	TGTGCCAGCCGAGGGTTTGCGGGGGCCTACGAGCAGTACTTC
TRBV24-1	NA	NA	TRBJ2-1	CATSDAGGVLFF	TGTGCCACCAGTGATGCAGGGGGGGTTCTGTTCTTC
TRBV12-3/TRBV12-4	few	TRBD2	TRBJ2-7	CASSLSGRGAYEQYF	TGTGCCAGCAGTTTAAGCGGGAGGGGGGCCTACGAGCAGTACTTC
TRBV11-1	many	NA	TRBJ2-1	CASSHSDRNEQFF	TGTGCCAGCAGCCACTCAGACAGGAATGAGCAGTTCTTC
TRBV20-1	many	NA	TRBJ2-7	CSARYRRSSYEQYF	TGCAGTGCTAGGTACCGTAGGAGCTCCTACGAGCAGTACTTC
TRBV3-1	NA	NA	TRBJ2-7	CASSPEGLAYYEQYF	TGTGCCAGCAGCCCAGAGGGACTCGCATACTACGAGCAGTACTTC
TRBV4-3	many	NA	TRBJ2-3	CASSQFFRGRQGMDTQYF	TGCGCCAGCAGCCAATTCTTTCGTGGCCGGCAGGGGATGGATACGCAGTATTTT
TRBV7-8	NA	NA	TRBJ2-7	CASSLTIFYEQYF	TGTGCCAGCAGCTTGACGATTTTCTACGAGCAGTACTTC
TRBV12-3/TRBV12-4	few	TRBD2	TRBJ2-2	CASSGLVDTGELFF	TGTGCCAGCAGTGGACTAGTCGACACCGGGGAGCTGTTTTTT
TRBV20-1	few	NA	TRBJ1-2	CSARELGGYTF	TGCAGTGCTAGAGAGCTAGGCGGCTACACCTTC
TRBV4-3	NA	TRBD1	TRBJ2-2	CASSTTGGETGELFF	TGCGCCAGCAGCACGACAGGGGGAGAAACCGGGGAGCTGTTTTTT
TRBV11-2	NA	TRBD2	TRBJ2-1	CASSLVGRGSYNEQFF	TGTGCCAGCAGCTTAGTCGGGAGGGGCTCCTACAATGAGCAGTTCTTC
TRBV6-1	many	NA	TRBJ2-1	CASSESPVRGSEQFF	TGTGCCAGCAGTGAATCCCCCGTTAGGGGCAGTGAGCAGTTCTTC
TRBV6-2/TRBV6-3	NA	TRBD1	TRBJ1-2	CASTRDRGVRGYTF	TGTGCCAGTACCAGGGACAGGGGTGTTCGGGGCTACACCTTC
TRBV5-1	many	TRBD2	TRBJ2-7	CASSSTSGSYEQYF	TGCGCCAGCAGCTCCACTAGCGGTTCCTACGAGCAGTACTTC
TRBV18	few	TRBD2	TRBJ2-5	CASSPRTSGSFGETQYF	TGTGCCAGCTCGCCTAGGACTAGCGGGAGCTTTGGGGAGACCCAGTACTTC
TRBV7-3	few	NA	TRBJ2-3	CASSPAGGPTDTQYF	TGTGCCAGCAGCCCGGCCGGGGGGCCCACAGATACGCAGTATTTT
TRBV20-1	few	TRBD1	TRBJ2-7	CSVPGTGTYEQYF	TGCAGTGTTCCCGGGACAGGGACCTACGAGCAGTACTTC
TRBV18	many	NA	TRBJ2-1	CASSPDRGSYNEQFF	TGTGCCAGCTCCCCGGACAGAGGCTCCTACAATGAGCAGTTCTTC
TRBV2	few	TRBD1	TRBJ2-1	CASSGSGQGQFF	TGTGCCAGCAGTGGGTCCGGACAGGGTCAGTTCTTC
TRBV29-1	many	TRBD1	TRBJ2-1	CSVVPGGAYNEQFF	TGCAGCGTTGTGCCAGGGGGCGCTTACAATGAGCAGTTCTTC
TRBV25-1	many	NA	TRBJ2-7	CASSEYGSREQYF	TGTGCCAGCAGTGAATATGGCAGTCGCGAGCAGTACTTC
TRBV14	NA	NA	TRBJ1-2	CASSYRSYGYTF	TGTGCCAGCAGCTACCGTTCGTACGGCTACACCTTC
TRBV6-5	NA	NA	TRBJ2-7	CASSYDETEQYF	TGTGCCAGCAGTTATGATGAGACCGAACAGTACTTC
TRBV7-2	NA	NA	TRBJ2-7	CASSLDGATYEQYF	TGTGCCAGCAGCTTAGACGGCGCAACCTACGAGCAGTACTTC
TRBV12-3/TRBV12-4	many	NA	TRBJ2-7	CASSLAHSYEQYF	TGTGCCAGCAGTTTAGCGCACTCCTACGAGCAGTACTTC
TRBV4-1	few	NA	TRBJ1-3	CASSQDPDRAASGNTIYF	TGCGCCAGCAGCCAAGATCCCGACCGGGCCGCCTCTGGAAACACCATATATTTT
TRBV6-5	many	TRBD1	TRBJ2-7	CASSFRTGPYEQYF	TGTGCCAGCAGTTTTCGGACAGGGCCCTACGAGCAGTACTTC
TRBV7-2	NA	TRBD2	TRBJ2-5	CASSLLGLAGETQYF	TGTGCCAGCAGCTTATTGGGGCTAGCGGGGGAGACCCAGTACTTC
TRBV20-1	NA	TRBD2	TRBJ2-1	CSARERRLAGGLFLDEQFF	TGCAGTGCTAGAGAACGGCGTCTAGCGGGGGGCCTCTTTCTCGATGAGCAGTTCTTC
TRBV20-1	many	TRBD2	TRBJ2-3	CSASGAGASDTQYF	TGCAGTGCTAGCGGCGCGGGAGCGTCAGATACGCAGTATTTT
TRBV20-1	many	TRBD2	TRBJ2-1	CSAHSGGLGPNEQFF	TGCAGTGCCCATTCGGGGGGACTAGGACCCAATGAGCAGTTCTTC
TRBV6-2/TRBV6-3	few	NA	TRBJ2-1	CASTLRGLYNEQFF	TGTGCCAGCACCCTACGAGGGCTTTACAATGAGCAGTTCTTC
TRBV21-1	few	NA	TRBJ2-5	CASSKKGAVRAQYF	TGTGCCAGCAGCAAAAAGGGGGCGGTAAGGGCCCAGTACTTC
TRBV25-1	few	NA	TRBJ2-7	CASSGAWEVRQYF	TGTGCCAGTTCGGGCGCTTGGGAGGTACGGCAGTACTTC
TRBV27	many	TRBD2	TRBJ2-1	CASSLERLAYNEQFF	TGTGCCAGCAGTTTAGAGAGACTAGCGTACAATGAGCAGTTCTTC